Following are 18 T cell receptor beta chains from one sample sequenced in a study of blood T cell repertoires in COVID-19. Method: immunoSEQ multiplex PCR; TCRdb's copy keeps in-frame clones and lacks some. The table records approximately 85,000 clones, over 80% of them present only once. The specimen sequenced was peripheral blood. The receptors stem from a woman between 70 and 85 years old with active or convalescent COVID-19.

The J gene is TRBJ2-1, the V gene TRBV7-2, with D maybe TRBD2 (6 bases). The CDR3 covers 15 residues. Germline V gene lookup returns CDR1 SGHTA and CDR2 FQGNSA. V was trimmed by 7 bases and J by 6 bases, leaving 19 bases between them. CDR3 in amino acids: CASNSGGTPRNEQFF. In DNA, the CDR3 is TGTGCCAGCAACAGTGGGGGGACTCCACGCAATGAGCAGTTCTTC.

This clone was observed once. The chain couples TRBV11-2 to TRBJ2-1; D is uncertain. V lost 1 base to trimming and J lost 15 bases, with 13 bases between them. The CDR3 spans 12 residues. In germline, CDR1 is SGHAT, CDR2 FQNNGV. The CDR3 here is CASSLGPPSWFF. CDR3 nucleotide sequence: TGTGCCAGCAGCTTAGGCCCCCCGAGTTGGTTCTTC.

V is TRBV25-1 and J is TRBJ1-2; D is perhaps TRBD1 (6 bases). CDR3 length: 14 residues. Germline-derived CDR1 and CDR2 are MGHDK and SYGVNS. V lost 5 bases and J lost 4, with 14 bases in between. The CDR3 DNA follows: TGTGCCAGCAGTCGGGACACTCTATTCTATGGCTACACCTTC. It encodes CASSRDTLFYGYTF.

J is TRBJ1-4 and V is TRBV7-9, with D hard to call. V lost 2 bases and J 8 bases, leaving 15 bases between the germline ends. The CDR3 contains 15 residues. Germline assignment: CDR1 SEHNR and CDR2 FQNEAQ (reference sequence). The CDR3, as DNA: TGTGCCAGCAGCTTATACAGTGGTAAAATGGAAAAACTGTTTTTT. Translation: CASSLYSGKMEKLFF.

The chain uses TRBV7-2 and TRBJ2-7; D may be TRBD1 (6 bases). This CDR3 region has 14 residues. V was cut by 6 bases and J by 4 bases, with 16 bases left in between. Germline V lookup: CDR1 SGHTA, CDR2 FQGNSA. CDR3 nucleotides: TGTGCCAGCAGGTCGGACAGTGGAGCTTACGAGCAGTACTTC. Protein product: CASRSDSGAYEQYF.

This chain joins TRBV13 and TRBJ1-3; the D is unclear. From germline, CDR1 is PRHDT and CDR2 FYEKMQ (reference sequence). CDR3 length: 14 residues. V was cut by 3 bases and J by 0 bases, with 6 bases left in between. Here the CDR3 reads CASSLTSSGNTIYF. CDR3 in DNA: TGTGCCAGCAGCTTGACTAGCTCTGGAAACACCATATATTTT.

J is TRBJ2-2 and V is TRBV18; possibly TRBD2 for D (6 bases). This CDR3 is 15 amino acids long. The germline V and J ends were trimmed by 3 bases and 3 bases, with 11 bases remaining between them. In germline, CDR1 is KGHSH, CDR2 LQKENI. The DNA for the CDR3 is TGTGCCAGCTCACCCATTTGGGAGGACACCGGGGAGCTGTTTTTT. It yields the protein CASSPIWEDTGELFF.

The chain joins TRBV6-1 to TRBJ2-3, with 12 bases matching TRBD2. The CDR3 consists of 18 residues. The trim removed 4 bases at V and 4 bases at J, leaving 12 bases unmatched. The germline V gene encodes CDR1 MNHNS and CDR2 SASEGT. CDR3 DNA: TGTGCCAGCAGTGTAGCCGCTAGCGGGGGGGCAAGGGCAGATACGCAGTATTTT. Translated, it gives CASSVAASGGARADTQYF.

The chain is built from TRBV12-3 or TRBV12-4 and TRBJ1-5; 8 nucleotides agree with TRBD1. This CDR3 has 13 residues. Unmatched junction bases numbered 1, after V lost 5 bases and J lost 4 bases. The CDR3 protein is CASSRTGNQPQHF. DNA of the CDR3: TGTGCCAGCAGTCGGACAGGGAATCAGCCCCAGCATTTT.

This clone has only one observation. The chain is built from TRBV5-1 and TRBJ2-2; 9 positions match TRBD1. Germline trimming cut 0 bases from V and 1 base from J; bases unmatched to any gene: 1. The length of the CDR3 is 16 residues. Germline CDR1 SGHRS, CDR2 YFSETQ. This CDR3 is CASSLAGQGNTGELFF. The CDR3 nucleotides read TGCGCCAGCAGCTTGGCGGGACAGGGGAACACCGGGGAGCTGTTTTTT.

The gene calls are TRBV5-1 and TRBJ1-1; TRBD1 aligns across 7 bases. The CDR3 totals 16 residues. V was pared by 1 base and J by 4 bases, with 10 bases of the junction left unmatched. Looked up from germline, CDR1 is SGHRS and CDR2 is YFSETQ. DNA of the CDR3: TGCGCCAGCAGCTTGAGGTTACAGGGGTTAGGCACTGAAGCTTTCTTT. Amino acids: CASSLRLQGLGTEAFF.

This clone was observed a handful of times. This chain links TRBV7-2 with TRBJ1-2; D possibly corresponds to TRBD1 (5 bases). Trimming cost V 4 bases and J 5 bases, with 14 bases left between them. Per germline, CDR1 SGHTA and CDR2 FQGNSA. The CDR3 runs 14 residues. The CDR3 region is CASSSDHGGYGYTF. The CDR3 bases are TGTGCCAGCAGCTCAGACCACGGGGGATATGGCTACACCTTC.

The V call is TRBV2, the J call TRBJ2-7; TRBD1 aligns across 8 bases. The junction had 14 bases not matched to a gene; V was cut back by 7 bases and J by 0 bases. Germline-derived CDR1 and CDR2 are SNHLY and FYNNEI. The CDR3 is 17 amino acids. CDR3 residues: CASMAGQGNRGSYEQYF. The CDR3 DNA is TGTGCCAGCATGGCTGGACAGGGTAACCGCGGCTCCTACGAGCAGTACTTC.

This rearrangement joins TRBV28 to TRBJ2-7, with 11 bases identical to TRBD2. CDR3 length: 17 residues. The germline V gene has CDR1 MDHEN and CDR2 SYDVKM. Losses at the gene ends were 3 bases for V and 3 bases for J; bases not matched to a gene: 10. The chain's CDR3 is CASSLKPGLAGVYEQYF. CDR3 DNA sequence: TGTGCCAGCAGTTTGAAGCCTGGACTAGCGGGCGTCTACGAGCAGTACTTC.

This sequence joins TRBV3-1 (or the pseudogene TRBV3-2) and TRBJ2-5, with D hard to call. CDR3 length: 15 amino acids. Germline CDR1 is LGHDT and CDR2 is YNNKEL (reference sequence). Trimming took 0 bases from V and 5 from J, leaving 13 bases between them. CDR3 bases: TGTGCCAGCAGCCAAGATCCGACTTACTGGGAGACCCAGTACTTC. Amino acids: CASSQDPTYWETQYF.

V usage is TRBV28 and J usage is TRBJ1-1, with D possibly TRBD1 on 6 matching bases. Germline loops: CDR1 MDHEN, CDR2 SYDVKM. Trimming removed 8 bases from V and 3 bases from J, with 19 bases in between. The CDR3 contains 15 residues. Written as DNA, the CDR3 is TGTGCCAGCCGAGTTGGGGGCGAGGGGTACACTGAAGCTTTCTTT. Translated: CASRVGGEGYTEAFF.

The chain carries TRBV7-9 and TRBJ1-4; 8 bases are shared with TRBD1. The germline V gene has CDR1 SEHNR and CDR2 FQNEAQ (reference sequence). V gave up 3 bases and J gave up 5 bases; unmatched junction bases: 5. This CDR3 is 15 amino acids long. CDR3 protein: CASSFRGQENEKLFF. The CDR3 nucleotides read TGTGCCAGCAGCTTCAGGGGACAGGAAAATGAAAAACTGTTTTTT.

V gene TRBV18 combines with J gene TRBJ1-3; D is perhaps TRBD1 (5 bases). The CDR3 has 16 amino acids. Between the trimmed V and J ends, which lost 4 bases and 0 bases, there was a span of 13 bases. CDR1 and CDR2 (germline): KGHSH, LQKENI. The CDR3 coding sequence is TGTGCCAGCTCACAACGGGACTCTGACTCTGGAAACACCATATATTTT. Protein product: CASSQRDSDSGNTIYF. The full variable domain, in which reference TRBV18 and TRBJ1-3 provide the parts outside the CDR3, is NAGVMQNPRHLVRRRGQEARLRCSPMKGHSHVYWYRQLPEEGLKFMVYLQKENIIDESGMPKERFSAEFPKEGPSILRIQQVVRGDSAAYFCASSQRDSDSGNTIYFGEGSWLTVV.